The 8 T cell receptor beta chains presented below share a single source sample, sequenced in a study of blood T cells in healthy people across ages. Next came a second PCR, run for roughly 6 to 11 cycles, which used a sample-barcoded 5' primer along with a J-beta primer mix. TCRdb reanalysed the 5' RACE reads using MiXCR and keeps one entry per CDR3 protein. The table records approximately 1.5 million distinct CDR3 sequences, less than 45% of them present only once. Sequencing input: blood. Every receptor here comes from a woman aged 18-35 years in good health.

The V call is TRBV5-1, the J call TRBJ1-2, with D possibly matching TRBD1 (5 bases). This CDR3 has 16 residues. The V gene lost 0 bases and the J gene lost 4 bases, with 16 bases spanning the gap. CDR1 SGHRS and CDR2 YFSETQ come from the germline V gene. For the CDR3, the DNA is TGCGCCAGCAGCTTGGCTTCAGGGTTTTATGTCTATGGCTACACCTTC. Its protein is CASSLASGFYVYGYTF.

As for this clonotype: Germline is not matched at one junction end, which may reflect a read error. The rearrangement uses TRBV27 and TRBJ2-1; D unresolved. This CDR3 comprises 13 residues. Germline V gene data show CDR1 as MNHEY and CDR2 as SMNVEV (reference sequence). The DNA for the CDR3 is TGTGCCAGCAGTCCAAGCTCCCACAATGAGCAGTTCTTC. Residues: CASSPSSHNEQFF.

This clonotype was detected only a few times. The chain combines TRBV20-1 with TRBJ2-5; 7 bases align to TRBD2. Germline loops: CDR1 DFQATT, CDR2 SNEGSKA (reference sequence). The CDR3 is made up of 15 amino acids. V lost 6 bases to trimming and J lost 2 bases; unmatched junction nucleotides: 12. This chain's CDR3 is CSAPVWGGFQETQYF. Here the CDR3 DNA reads TGCAGTGCCCCCGTGTGGGGAGGGTTTCAAGAGACCCAGTACTTC.

This clonotype was recorded a few times. J is TRBJ2-1 and V is TRBV7-3, with 10 bases lining up with TRBD2. The J segment lost 5 bases and the V segment lost 3 bases, leaving 4 bases of the junction unmatched. Germline loops: CDR1 SGHTA, CDR2 FQGTGA. The CDR3 consists of 15 residues. CDR3 DNA: TGTGCCAGCAGCTTGGTGAGCGGGAGGGACAATGAGCAGTTCTTC. Encoded protein: CASSLVSGRDNEQFF. Using reference TRBV7-3 and TRBJ2-1 for the parts outside the CDR3, the full variable domain is GAGVSQTPSNKVTEKGKYVELRCDPISGHTALYWYRQSLGQGPEFLIYFQGTGAADDSGLPNDRFFAVRPEGSVSTLKIQRTERGDSAVYLCASSLVSGRDNEQFFGPGTRLTVL.

This clonotype was detected a few times. J is TRBJ1-2 and V is TRBV3-1; the match to TRBD1 covers 9 bases. The V gene end was trimmed by 0 bases and the J gene end by 4 bases; junction bases not matched to a gene: 6. The CDR3 loop spans 16 amino acids. Germline loops: CDR1 LGHDT, CDR2 YNNKEL (reference sequence). CDR3 sequence (DNA): TGTGCCAGCAGCCAAGATACAGGGGGCGCGGGCTATGGCTACACCTTC. Its protein is CASSQDTGGAGYGYTF.

There are many counts of this clonotype. The chain uses TRBV13 and TRBJ2-5, with TRBD1 matching 7 bases. Germline trimming cut 4 bases from V and 4 bases from J; bases unmatched to any gene: 6. The CDR3 sequence is 14 residues long. Per germline, CDR1 PRHDT and CDR2 FYEKMQ (reference sequence). The CDR3 sequence is CASSSTRQGETQYF. CDR3 nucleotides: TGTGCCAGCAGCTCCACCCGACAGGGAGAGACCCAGTACTTC. Full variable domain (remainder filled in from reference TRBV13 and TRBJ2-5): AAGVIQSPRHLIKEKRETATLKCYPIPRHDTVYWYQQGPGQDPQFLISFYEKMQSDKGSIPDRFSAQQFSDYHSELNMSSLELGDSALYFCASSSTRQGETQYFGPGTRLLVL.

This chain connects TRBV7-2 to TRBJ1-1; 12 bases are a match to TRBD1. The CDR3 runs 18 residues. The ends lost 2 bases at V and 0 bases at J; junction bases unmatched: 7. CDR1 and CDR2 from the germline V gene are SGHTA and FQGNSA. The CDR3 here is CASSLYFGTGGLNTEAFF. The CDR3 bases are TGTGCCAGCAGCTTATATTTCGGGACAGGGGGCTTGAACACTGAAGCTTTCTTT.

Details on this clonotype: The germline gene is not matched at one end of the junction; a read error may be the cause. This chain connects TRBV6-5 to TRBJ2-5; a possible D gene is TRBD2 (6 bases). CDR3 length equals 14 residues. CDR1 and CDR2 from the germline V gene are MNHEY and SVGAGI. CDR3 protein: CTSSRDGGYNEQYF. CDR3 in DNA: TGTACCAGCAGCCGGGACGGGGGTTACAATGAGCAGTACTTC.